A single sample is the source of the 16 T cell receptor beta chains below, sequenced in a study of Graves' ophthalmopathy and Graves' hyperthyroidism. Scientists amplified the TCR beta CDR3 regions from RNA transcripts. Investigators did first-round RT-PCR with HTBI primers, then second-round multiplex PCR. TCRdb recomputed calls from the multiplex PCR reads with MiXCR, one row per CDR3 protein. The profile shows 300,000 to 500,000 distinct CDR3 sequences, 15% to 17% of them singletons. Sequenced material: peripheral blood. The receptor set was obtained from a young woman with stable Graves' hyperthyroidism.

This clonotype was found many times. The chain has TRBV12-3 or TRBV12-4 and TRBJ1-6, with D unclear. The CDR3 totals 12 residues. V lost 3 bases, J lost 9 bases, and 6 bases lay in between. CDR3 in DNA: TGTGCCAGCAGTTTTGGGGTTTCACCCCTCCACTTT. This sequence encodes CASSFGVSPLHF.

This clonotype was recorded many times. V usage is TRBV6-4 and J usage is TRBJ1-6, with unresolved D. The germline V and J ends were trimmed by 4 bases and 8 bases, with 12 bases remaining between them. Germline V lookup: CDR1 MRHNA, CDR2 SNTAGT. This CDR3 is built from 14 residues. The CDR3 DNA sequence: TGTGCCAGCAGTGCAGACGGGCCTTATTCACCCCTCCACTTT. This codes for CASSADGPYSPLHF.

This chain connects TRBV2 to TRBJ2-7; weak D call: TRBD2 (6 bases). V shed 6 bases and J shed 4 bases, with 16 bases lying between them. Germline V gene lookup returns CDR1 SNHLY and CDR2 FYNNEI. The CDR3 is made up of 14 amino acids. The CDR3 nucleotides are TGTGCCAGCAGATCACAGCGGGCCTTATACGAGCAGTACTTC. As protein: CASRSQRALYEQYF.

The sample holds many counts of this clonotype. Germline is not matched at one junction end, which may reflect a read error. The rearrangement links TRBV2 to TRBJ1-6, with D possibly being TRBD1 (5 bases). Germline CDR1 reads SNHLY; CDR2 reads FYNNEI. The CDR3 length is 12 residues. CDR3 nucleotides: TGTGCCGGCAGGGAAGGGAAATCACCCCTCCACTTT. Its translation is CAGREGKSPLHF. The whole variable domain, remainder taken from reference TRBV2 and TRBJ1-6, is EPEVTQTPSHQVTQMGQEVILRCVPISNHLYFYWYRQILGQKVEFLVSFYNNEISEKSEIFDDQFSVERPDGSNFTLKIRSTKLEDSAMYFCAGREGKSPLHFGNGTRLTVT.

This clonotype was counted at least ten times. The chain carries TRBV11-2 and TRBJ1-2; 11 positions agree with TRBD1. J gave up 6 bases and V 3 bases, and 9 bases lay outside the gene matches. Germline CDR1 and CDR2: SGHAT and FQNNGV. This CDR3 comprises 16 residues. CDR3: CASSFLRGTGGDGYTF. The CDR3, as DNA: TGTGCCAGCAGCTTTCTTCGGGGGACAGGGGGTGATGGCTACACCTTC.

The chain is built from TRBV5-5 and TRBJ2-4; 10 nucleotides match TRBD1. There are 15 residues in the CDR3. Unmatched junction bases numbered 9, after V lost 4 bases and J lost 8 bases. The germline V gene has CDR1 SGHKS and CDR2 YYEKEE (reference sequence). The CDR3 DNA reads as TGTGCCAGCAGCGGAACGGGACAGGGGAGGCACATTCAGTACTTC. It codes for CASSGTGQGRHIQYF.

This clonotype was picked up many times. The chain recombines TRBV6-5 with TRBJ1-2, with 7 positions matching TRBD1. The CDR3 sequence is 16 residues long. Per the germline V gene, CDR1 is MNHEY and CDR2 is SVGAGI. Trimming took 4 bases from V and 0 from J; bases not matched to a gene: 8. The CDR3 nucleotides read TGTGCCAGCAGTTTCTCCCACAGGGGAGCTAACTATGGCTACACCTTC. This encodes CASSFSHRGANYGYTF.

This clonotype was counted at least ten times. This chain connects TRBV7-9 to TRBJ1-2; tentatively, D is TRBD1 (6 bases). The length of the CDR3 is 12 residues. From germline, CDR1 is SEHNR and CDR2 FQNEAQ (reference sequence). V was cut by 5 bases and J by 6 bases, with 10 bases left in between. This CDR3 reads CASSPQGNGYTF. As DNA, the CDR3 is TGTGCCAGCAGCCCGCAGGGGAATGGCTACACCTTC.

This clonotype was seen more than once but under ten times. This CDR3 is CSARAPGVNTGELFF. The CDR3 bases are TGCAGTGCTAGGGCCCCGGGGGTCAACACCGGGGAGCTGTTTTTT. V and J are TRBV20-1 and TRBJ2-2; a weak D match, TRBD2 (6 bases). Trimming removed 3 bases from V and 2 bases from J, with 13 bases in between. CDR1 and CDR2 (germline): DFQATT, SNEGSKA (reference sequence). CDR3 length equals 15 residues.

This clonotype was seen ten or more times. One junction end does not reproduce the germline sequence, and a read error may be involved. The rearrangement joins TRBV5-1 to TRBJ2-2, with a tentative D call TRBD2 (5 bases). The CDR3 totals 18 residues. Germline lookup yields CDR1 SGHRS and CDR2 YFSETQ. This CDR3 reads CASSLEAAGLIQTGELIF. Here the CDR3 DNA reads TGCGCCAGCAGCTTGGAGGCAGCCGGGCTAATTCAGACTGGGGAGCTGATTTTT.

This chain's CDR3 is CASSELGVSSYEQYF. CDR3 coding DNA: TGTGCCAGCAGTGAACTCGGGGTTAGCTCCTACGAGCAGTACTTC. The rearrangement joins TRBV2 to TRBJ2-7; weak D call: TRBD2 (5 bases). Germline V gives CDR1 SNHLY, CDR2 FYNNEI. The CDR3 extends over 15 amino acids. Trimming took 2 bases from V and 0 from J, leaving 11 bases between them. Based on the CDR3 plus reference TRBV2 and TRBJ2-7, the full variable domain is EPEVTQTPSHQVTQMGQEVILRCVPISNHLYFYWYRQILGQKVEFLVSFYNNEISEKSEIFDDQFSVERPDGSNFTLKIRSTKLEDSAMYFCASSELGVSSYEQYFGPGTRLTVT.

This chain links TRBV7-2 with TRBJ2-7, with 8 nucleotides matching TRBD2. Per germline, CDR1 SGHTA and CDR2 FQGNSA. V shed 5 bases, J shed 2 bases, and the junction held 5 bases outside the gene matches. The CDR3 covers 14 residues. CDR3 coding DNA: TGTGCCAGCAGCCCAGAAGCGGGGGCCTACGAGCAGTACTTC. This translates into CASSPEAGAYEQYF.

Only a few counts were recorded for this clonotype. The V gene is TRBV19, the J gene TRBJ2-7; the match to TRBD1 covers 7 bases. The CDR3 consists of 13 residues. Germline trimming cut 8 bases from V and 0 bases from J; bases unmatched to any gene: 4. CDR1 is LNHDA, CDR2 SQIVND, per germline (reference sequence). The CDR3 reads CASAGDSSYEQYF. The CDR3 DNA reads TGTGCCAGTGCTGGGGACAGCTCCTACGAGCAGTACTTC.

A few counts support this clonotype. The rearrangement uses TRBV10-1 and TRBJ2-7; 7 bases are a match to TRBD1. Per the germline V gene, CDR1 is WNHNN and CDR2 is SYGVQD (reference sequence). J lost 5 bases, V lost 4 bases, and 5 bases had no gene match. This CDR3 has 13 residues. CDR3 residues: CASSATGLDEQYF. The DNA of the CDR3 is TGCGCCAGCAGTGCGACAGGGTTAGACGAGCAGTACTTC.

This CDR3 is CASGPTGGFNQPQHF. CDR3 DNA: TGTGCCAGCGGTCCTACAGGGGGCTTCAATCAGCCCCAGCATTTT. V usage is TRBV6-1 and J usage is TRBJ1-5; 9 bases line up with TRBD1. Trimming took 8 bases from V and 3 from J; bases not matched to a gene: 8. CDR1 MNHNS and CDR2 SASEGT come from the germline V gene. The CDR3 loop spans 15 amino acids.

This clonotype has a count of ten or more. V and J are TRBV3-1 and TRBJ1-2; D is undetermined. Trimming took off 3 bases at V and 5 bases at J, with 13 bases between the two ends. CDR1 LGHDT and CDR2 YNNKEL come from the germline V gene (reference sequence). The CDR3 runs to 14 residues. CDR3 sequence reads: CASSHWTDDYGYTF. The CDR3 DNA is TGTGCCAGCAGCCACTGGACGGATGATTATGGCTACACCTTC. The variable domain in full, with the rest retrieved from reference TRBV3-1 and TRBJ1-2, is DTAVSQTPKYLVTQMGNDKSIKCEQNLGHDTMYWYKQDSKKFLKIMFSYNNKELIINETVPNRFSPKSPDKAHLNLHINSLELGDSAVYFCASSHWTDDYGYTFGSGTRLTVV.